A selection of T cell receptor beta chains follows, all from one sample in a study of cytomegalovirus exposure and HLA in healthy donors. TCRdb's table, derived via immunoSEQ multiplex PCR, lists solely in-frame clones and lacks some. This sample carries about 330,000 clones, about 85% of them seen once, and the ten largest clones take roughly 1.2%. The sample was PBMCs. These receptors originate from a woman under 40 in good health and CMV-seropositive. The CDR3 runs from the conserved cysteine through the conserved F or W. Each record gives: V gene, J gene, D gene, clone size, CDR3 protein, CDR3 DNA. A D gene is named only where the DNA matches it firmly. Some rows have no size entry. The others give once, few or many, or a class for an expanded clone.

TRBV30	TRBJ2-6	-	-	CAWSVGGANVLTF	TGTGCCTGGAGTGTAGGTGGGGCCAACGTCCTGACTTTC
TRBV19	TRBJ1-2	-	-	CASSKYSGAEGYTF	TGTGCCAGTAGTAAATATTCCGGGGCCGAAGGCTACACCTTC
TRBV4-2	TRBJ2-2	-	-	CASSQLTTGELFF	TGTGCCAGCAGCCAGCTTACCACCGGGGAGCTGTTTTTT
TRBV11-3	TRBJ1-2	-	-	CASSRWPGTASNYGYTF	TGTGCCAGCAGCCGCTGGCCTGGCACAGCGTCGAACTATGGCTACACCTTC
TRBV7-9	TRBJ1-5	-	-	CASSRQINQPQHF	TGTGCCAGCAGTCGACAGATCAATCAGCCCCAGCATTTT
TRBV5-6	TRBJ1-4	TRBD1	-	CASSLSGQGEGSNEKLFF	TGTGCCAGCAGCTTGTCGGGACAGGGGGAAGGGTCTAATGAAAAACTGTTTTTT
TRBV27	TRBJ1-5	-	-	CASSLTRQVHNQPQHF	TGTGCCAGCAGTTTAACCCGACAGGTACACAATCAGCCCCAGCATTTT
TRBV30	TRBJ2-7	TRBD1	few	CAWTGGAIHEQYF	TGTGCCTGGACAGGGGGCGCGATCCACGAGCAGTACTTC
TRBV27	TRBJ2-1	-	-	CASSIGLTYNEQFF	TGTGCCAGCAGTATAGGACTAACATACAATGAGCAGTTCTTC
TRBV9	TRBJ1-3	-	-	CASRGGNTIYF	TGTGCCAGCAGGGGGGGAAACACCATATATTTT
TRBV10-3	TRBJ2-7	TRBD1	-	CAISERGDHGTGPYEQYF	TGTGCCATCAGTGAGCGAGGAGATCATGGGACAGGTCCCTACGAGCAGTACTTC
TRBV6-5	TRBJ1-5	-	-	CASSYSRADQPQHF	TGTGCCAGCAGTTACTCCCGGGCCGATCAGCCCCAGCATTTT
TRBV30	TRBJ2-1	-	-	CAWSSSTGQPYNEQFF	TGTGCCTGGAGTTCCTCGACAGGCCAACCCTACAATGAGCAGTTCTTC
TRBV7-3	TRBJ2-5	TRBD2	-	CASSWGPISGGQETQYF	TGTGCCAGCAGCTGGGGCCCCATTAGCGGGGGCCAAGAGACCCAGTACTTC
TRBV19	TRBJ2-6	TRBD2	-	CASSIGWTSGKYLRSGANVLTF	TGTGCCAGTAGTATAGGTTGGACTAGCGGGAAGTATTTAAGATCTGGGGCCAACGTCCTGACTTTC
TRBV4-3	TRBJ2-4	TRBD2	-	CASSQAGGRDKNIQYF	TGCGCCAGCAGCCAAGCGGGGGGGCGGGACAAAAACATTCAGTACTTC
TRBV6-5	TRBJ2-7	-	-	CASRTVTGIEQYF	TGTGCCAGCAGAACCGTCACAGGGATCGAGCAGTACTTC
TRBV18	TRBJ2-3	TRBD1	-	CASSPLAGGPPHTDTQYF	TGTGCCAGCTCACCACTTGCAGGGGGACCACCACACACAGATACGCAGTATTTT
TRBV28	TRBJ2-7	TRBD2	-	CASRASGSVFLF	TGTGCCAGCAGGGCTAGCGGGAGCGTCTTTCTCTTC
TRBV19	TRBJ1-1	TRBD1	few	CASSDHRGLNTEAFF	TGTGCCAGTAGTGACCACAGGGGCCTGAACACTGAAGCTTTCTTT
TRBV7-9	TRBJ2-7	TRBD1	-	CASSSRQGDIYEQYF	TGTGCCAGCAGCTCCCGACAGGGTGACATCTACGAGCAGTACTTC
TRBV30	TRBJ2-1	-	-	CAWSATFYEQFF	TGTGCCTGGAGTGCCACTTTCTATGAGCAGTTCTTC
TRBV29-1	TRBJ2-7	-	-	CSVEVRQNTYEQYF	TGCAGCGTTGAAGTTCGACAGAATACCTACGAGCAGTACTTC
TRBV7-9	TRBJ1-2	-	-	CASSPRDGPNYGYTF	TGTGCCAGCAGCCCCCGGGACGGACCTAACTATGGCTACACCTTC
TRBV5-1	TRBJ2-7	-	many	CASSLPAAGSSYEQYF	TGCGCCAGCAGCTTGCCAGCCGCGGGTAGCTCCTACGAGCAGTACTTC
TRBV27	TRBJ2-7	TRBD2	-	CASSFLTSGQFYEQYF	TGTGCCAGCAGTTTCCTGACTAGCGGGCAATTCTACGAGCAGTACTTC
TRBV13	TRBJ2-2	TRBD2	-	CASSSRLAGGPNTGELFF	TGTGCCAGCAGCTCACGACTAGCGGGAGGCCCGAACACCGGGGAGCTGTTTTTT
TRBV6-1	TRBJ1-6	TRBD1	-	CASSEQYRGQGSSYNSPLHF	TGTGCCAGCAGTGAACAATACCGGGGACAGGGAAGTTCCTATAATTCACCCCTCCACTTT
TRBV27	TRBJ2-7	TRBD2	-	CASWRTSGSYEQYF	TGTGCCAGCTGGAGGACTAGCGGGAGCTACGAGCAGTACTTC
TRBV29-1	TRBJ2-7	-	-	CSVQGGLGHRGAYEQYF	TGCAGCGTCCAGGGTGGCCTAGGACATCGCGGGGCCTACGAGCAGTACTTC
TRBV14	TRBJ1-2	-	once	CASSQEASVRYGYTF	TGTGCCAGCAGCCAAGAGGCCAGTGTCAGATATGGCTACACCTTC
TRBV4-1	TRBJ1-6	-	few	CASSQGGGRGSSPLHF	TGCGCCAGCAGCCAGGGGGGAGGGCGAGGTAGTTCACCCCTCCACTTT
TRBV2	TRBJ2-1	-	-	CASSVPTSYNEQFF	TGTGCCAGCAGTGTTCCTACCTCCTACAATGAGCAGTTCTTC
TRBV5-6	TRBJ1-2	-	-	CASSSTGQLYGYTF	TGTGCCAGCAGCTCAACCGGGCAGCTCTATGGCTACACCTTC
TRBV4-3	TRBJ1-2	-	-	CASSQDRGTDYGYTF	TGCGCCAGCAGCCAAGATCGGGGTACTGACTATGGCTACACCTTC
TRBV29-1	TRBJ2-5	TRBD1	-	CSAGTGVLETQYF	TGCAGCGCAGGGACAGGGGTACTTGAGACCCAGTACTTC
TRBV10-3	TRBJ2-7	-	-	CAIDSGQSYEQYF	TGTGCCATCGATAGCGGACAGTCCTACGAGCAGTACTTC
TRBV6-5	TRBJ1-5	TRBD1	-	CASRGTGALPQHF	TGTGCCAGCAGGGGGACAGGGGCTCTGCCCCAGCATTTT
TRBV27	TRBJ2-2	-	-	CASSFGANTGELFF	TGTGCCAGCAGTTTCGGGGCCAACACCGGGGAGCTGTTTTTT
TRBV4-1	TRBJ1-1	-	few	CASRKKTLSGGFRDTEAFF	TGCGCCAGCCGAAAAAAAACGCTGTCGGGTGGGTTCAGGGACACTGAAGCTTTCTTT
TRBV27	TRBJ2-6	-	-	CASSLVAMISGANVLTF	TGTGCCAGCAGTTTGGTAGCGATGATCTCTGGGGCCAACGTCCTGACTTTC
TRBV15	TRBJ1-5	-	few	CATSRDPRGGQPQHF	TGTGCCACCAGCAGAGACCCCAGAGGTGGCCAGCCCCAGCATTTT
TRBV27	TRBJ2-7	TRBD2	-	CASSFSGTYEQYF	TGTGCCAGCAGTTTTAGCGGGACCTACGAGCAGTACTTC
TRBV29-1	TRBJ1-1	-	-	CSVLRPLSTEAFF	TGCAGCGTTCTCAGGCCCCTTAGCACTGAAGCTTTCTTT
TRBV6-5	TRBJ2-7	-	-	CASSSFYEQYF	TGTGCCAGCAGTTCCTTTTACGAGCAGTACTTC
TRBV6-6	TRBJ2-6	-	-	CASRPNSGANVLTF	TGTGCCAGCAGGCCCAACTCTGGGGCCAACGTCCTGACTTTC
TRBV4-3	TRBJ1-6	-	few	CASSQGQEANSPLHF	TGCGCCAGCAGCCAAGGACAGGAGGCGAATTCACCCCTCCACTTT
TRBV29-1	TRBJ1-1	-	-	CSVVLQTEAFF	TGCAGCGTTGTACTACAGACTGAAGCTTTCTTT
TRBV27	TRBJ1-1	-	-	CASSLLGPSEAFF	TGTGCCAGCAGTTTACTGGGCCCGTCGGAAGCTTTCTTT
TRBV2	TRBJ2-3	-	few	CASSDHRVRTDTQYF	TGTGCCAGCAGTGACCATCGGGTCCGCACAGATACGCAGTATTTT
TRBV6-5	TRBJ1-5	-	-	CASRRDLSNQPQHF	TGTGCCAGCAGGAGAGACCTTAGCAATCAGCCCCAGCATTTT
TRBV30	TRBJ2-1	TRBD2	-	CAWSVKGLQSASGGGYNEQFF	TGTGCCTGGAGTGTAAAGGGGCTTCAATCGGCTAGCGGGGGTGGATACAATGAGCAGTTCTTC
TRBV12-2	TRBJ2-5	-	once	CASRLTRLGLGGTYQETQYF	TGTGCAAGTCGCTTGACACGCTTAGGCCTAGGGGGAACTTACCAAGAGACCCAGTACTTC
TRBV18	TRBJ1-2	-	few	CASSPTEGYGYTF	TGTGCCAGCTCACCGACGGAGGGTTATGGCTACACCTTC